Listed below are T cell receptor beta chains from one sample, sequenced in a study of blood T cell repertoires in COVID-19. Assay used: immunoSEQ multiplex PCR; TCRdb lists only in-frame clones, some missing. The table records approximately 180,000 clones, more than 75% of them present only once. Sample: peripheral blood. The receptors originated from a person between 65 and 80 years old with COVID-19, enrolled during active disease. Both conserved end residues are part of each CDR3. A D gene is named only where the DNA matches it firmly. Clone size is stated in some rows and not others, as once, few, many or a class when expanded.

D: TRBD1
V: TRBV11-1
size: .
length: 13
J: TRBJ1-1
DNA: TGTGCCAGCAGCTTAATGGAAGGGGGCGCAGCTTTCTTT
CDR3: CASSLMEGGAAFF

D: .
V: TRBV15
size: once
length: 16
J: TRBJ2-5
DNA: TGTGCCACCAGCAGAGGGGGCGGGGGCTCCGTGAAGACCCAGTACTTC
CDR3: CATSRGGGGSVKTQYF

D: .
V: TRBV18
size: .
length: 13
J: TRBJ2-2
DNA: TGTGCCAGCACCAAAGGGGGCACCGGGGAGCTGTTTTTT
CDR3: CASTKGGTGELFF

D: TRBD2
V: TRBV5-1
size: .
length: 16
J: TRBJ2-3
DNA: TGCGCCAGCAGCAGGACTAGCGGGATGAGCACAGATACGCAGTATTTT
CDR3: CASSRTSGMSTDTQYF

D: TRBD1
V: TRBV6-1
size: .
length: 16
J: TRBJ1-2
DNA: TGTGCCAGCAGTGACGGGACAGCGACTTTAAACTATGGCTACACCTTC
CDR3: CASSDGTATLNYGYTF

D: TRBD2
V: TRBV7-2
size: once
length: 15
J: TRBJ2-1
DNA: TGTGCCAGCAGCCTAGCGGGGGGGTTTTACAATGAGCAGTTCTTC
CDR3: CASSLAGGFYNEQFF

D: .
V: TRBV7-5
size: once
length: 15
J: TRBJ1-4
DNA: TGTGTCAGAAATCCGGCAGGCCCCCGGGGGGAAAAACTGTTTTTT
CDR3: CVRNPAGPRGEKLFF

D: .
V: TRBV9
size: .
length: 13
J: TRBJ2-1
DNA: TGTGCCAGCAACCGGGGGGCCGACAATGAGCAGTTCTTC
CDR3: CASNRGADNEQFF

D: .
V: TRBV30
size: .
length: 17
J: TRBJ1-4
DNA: TGTGCCTGGAACAACTGTAGAGCGGCGAAGACTAATGAAAAACTGTTTTTT
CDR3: CAWNNCRAAKTNEKLFF

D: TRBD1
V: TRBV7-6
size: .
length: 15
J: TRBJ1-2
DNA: TGTGCCAGCAGCTTGAATAAAGGGGGCGCGGGAGGCTACACCTTC
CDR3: CASSLNKGGAGGYTF

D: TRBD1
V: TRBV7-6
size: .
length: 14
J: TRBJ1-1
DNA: TGTGCCAGCAGACAACAGGGGGCCTTAACTGAAGCTTTCTTT
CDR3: CASRQQGALTEAFF

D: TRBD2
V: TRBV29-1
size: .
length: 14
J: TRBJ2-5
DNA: TGCAGCGTTGAACCTAGCGGGAGGTTTGAGACCCAGTACTTC
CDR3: CSVEPSGRFETQYF

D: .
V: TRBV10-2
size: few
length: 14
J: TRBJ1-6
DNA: TGCGCCAGCAGGGAGACAGCCACTAATTCACCCCTCCACTTT
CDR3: CASRETATNSPLHF

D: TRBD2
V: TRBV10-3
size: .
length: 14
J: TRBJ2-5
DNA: TGTGCCATCAAAGCGGGAGGGCCCCAAGAGACCCAGTACTTC
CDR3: CAIKAGGPQETQYF

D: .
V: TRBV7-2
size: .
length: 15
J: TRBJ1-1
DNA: TGTGCCAGCAGCTTAGAGCAGGTCTGGAACACTGAAGCTTTCTTT
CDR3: CASSLEQVWNTEAFF

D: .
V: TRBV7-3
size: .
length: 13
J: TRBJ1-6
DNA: TGTGCCAGCAGCACAACAGGGCAATCACCCCTCCACTTT
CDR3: CASSTTGQSPLHF

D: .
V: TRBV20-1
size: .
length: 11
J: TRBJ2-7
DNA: TGCAGTGCTAAAACAACCTACGAGCAGTACTTC
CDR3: CSAKTTYEQYF

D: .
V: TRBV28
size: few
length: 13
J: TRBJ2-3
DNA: TGTGCCAGCAGTTTACCCCACACAGATACGCAGTATTTT
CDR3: CASSLPHTDTQYF

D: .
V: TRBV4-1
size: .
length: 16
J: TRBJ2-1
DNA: TGCGCCAGCAGCGTCCAACAGAGCATTGATTACAATGAGCAGTTCTTC
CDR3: CASSVQQSIDYNEQFF

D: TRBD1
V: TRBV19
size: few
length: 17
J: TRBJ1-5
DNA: TGTGCCAGTGTTATAGGTGGACAGGGGGCGTCCAATCAGCCCCAGCATTTT
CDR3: CASVIGGQGASNQPQHF

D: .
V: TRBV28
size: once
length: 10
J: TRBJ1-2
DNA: TGTGCCAGCGGGAGCTATGGCTACACCTTC
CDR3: CASGSYGYTF

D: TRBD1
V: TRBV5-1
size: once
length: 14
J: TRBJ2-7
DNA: TGCGCCAGCAGCCCGGGGGACAGGGGTTACGAGCAGTACTTC
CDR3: CASSPGDRGYEQYF